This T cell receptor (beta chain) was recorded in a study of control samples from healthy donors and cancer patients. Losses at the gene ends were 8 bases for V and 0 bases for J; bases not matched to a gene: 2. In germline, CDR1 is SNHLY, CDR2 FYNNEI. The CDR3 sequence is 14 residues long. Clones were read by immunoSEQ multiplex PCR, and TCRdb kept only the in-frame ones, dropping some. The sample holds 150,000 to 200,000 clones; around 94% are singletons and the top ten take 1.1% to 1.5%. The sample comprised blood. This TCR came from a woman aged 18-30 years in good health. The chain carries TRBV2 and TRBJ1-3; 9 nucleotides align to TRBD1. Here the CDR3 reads CASLTGGSGNTIYF. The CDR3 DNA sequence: TGTGCCAGCCTGACAGGGGGCTCTGGAAACACCATATATTTT. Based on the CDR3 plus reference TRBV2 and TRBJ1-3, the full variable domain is EPEVTQTPSHQVTQMGQEVILRCVPISNHLYFYWYRQILGQKVEFLVSFYNNEISEKSEIFDDQFSVERPDGSNFTLKIRSTKLEDSAMYFCASLTGGSGNTIYFGEGSWLTVV.